A single sample gave rise to the 31 T cell receptor beta chains below, sequenced in a study of identical twins. Using its own MiXCR run on the 5' RACE reads, TCRdb lists one record per CDR3 protein. The repertoire holds about 240,000 distinct CDR3 sequences, roughly an eighth seen once, with 3.5% to 5% in the top ten. These data also formed part of another study, on yellow fever vaccine responses in identical twins.

The sequencing sample was made of memory (CD45RO+) T cells sorted from blood. These receptors came from a woman under 30 in good health.

This clonotype was detected only a few times. Sequence at one end of the junction differs from germline and may be a read error. The chain couples TRBV7-7 to TRBJ2-7, with D perhaps TRBD1 (6 bases). Germline loops: CDR1 SSHAT, CDR2 FNYEAQ (reference sequence). This CDR3 has 13 residues. CDR3 coding DNA: TGTGCTAGCAGCTCAGCACAGGGCGACGAGCAGTACTTC. As protein: CASSSAQGDEQYF. The whole variable domain, remainder taken from reference TRBV7-7 and TRBJ2-7, is GAGVSQSPRYKVTKRGQDVTLRCDPISSHATLYWYQQALGQGPEFLTYFNYEAQPDKSGLPSDRFSAERPEGSISTLTIQRTEQRDSAMYRCASSSAQGDEQYFGPGTRLTVT.

V is TRBV28 and J is TRBJ2-5; possible D gene TRBD2, 6 bases. V was cut by 7 bases and J by 6 bases, with 24 bases left in between. Germline CDR1 MDHEN, CDR2 SYDVKM. This CDR3 has 16 amino acids. CDR3 residues: CASTSNKDYTLKTQYF. The DNA of the CDR3 is TGTGCCAGCACATCGAACAAGGACTATACTCTGAAGACCCAGTACTTC.

This chain connects TRBV7-8 to TRBJ2-7; D uncertain. V gave up 1 base and J gave up 3 bases, with 7 bases separating them. Germline values: CDR1 SGHVS, CDR2 FQNEAQ. This CDR3 contains 13 residues. The CDR3 bases are TGTGCCAGCAGCTTAGTTGGAGTCTACGAGCAGTACTTC. This sequence encodes CASSLVGVYEQYF.

The chain is built from TRBV29-1 and TRBJ1-1, with a possible D match to TRBD1 (6 bases). The V end lost 7 bases, the J end lost 0 bases, and 12 bases lay between the germline ends. The CDR3 contains 13 residues. Germline CDR1 is SQVTM and CDR2 is ANQGSEA. The CDR3 DNA reads TGCAGCGCCTCGGGACAAATGAACACTGAAGCTTTCTTT. Its protein product is CSASGQMNTEAFF.

Written as DNA, the CDR3 is TGTGCCAGCAGCCAACTAGCGGGGGCCTACCAAGAGACCCAGTACTTC. It codes for CASSQLAGAYQETQYF. The chain links TRBV14 to TRBJ2-5, with 10 bases lining up with TRBD2. The CDR3 totals 16 residues. V lost 2 bases and J lost 0; bases outside the gene matches: 3. CDR1 is SGHDN, CDR2 FVKESK, per germline.

The V gene is TRBV3-1, the J gene TRBJ1-2, with unresolved D. V lost 1 base to trimming and J lost 4 bases, with 10 bases between them. This CDR3 has 14 amino acids. Germline CDR1 is LGHDT and CDR2 is YNNKEL (reference sequence). CDR3 loop: CASSQGGTRYGYTF. CDR3 nucleotide sequence: TGTGCCAGCAGCCAAGGAGGAACTCGCTATGGCTACACCTTC. The whole variable domain, filled in from reference TRBV3-1 and TRBJ1-2, reads DTAVSQTPKYLVTQMGNDKSIKCEQNLGHDTMYWYKQDSKKFLKIMFSYNNKELIINETVPNRFSPKSPDKAHLNLHINSLELGDSAVYFCASSQGGTRYGYTFGSGTRLTVV.

As DNA, the CDR3 is TGTGCCAGCAGCTTTGGGCGGAATCAGCCCCAGCATTTT. Translation gives CASSFGRNQPQHF. This chain joins TRBV5-6 and TRBJ1-5; D uncertain. The germline CDR1 and CDR2 sequences are SGHDT and YYEEEE. Deletions cut 2 bases from V and 4 bases from J, with 7 bases between. The CDR3 covers 13 residues. Supplemented by reference TRBV5-6 and TRBJ1-5, the full variable domain reads DAGVTQSPTHLIKTRGQQVTLRCSPKSGHDTVSWYQQALGQGPQFIFQYYEEEERQRGNFPDRFSGHQFPNYSSELNVNALLLGDSALYLCASSFGRNQPQHFGDGTRLSIL.

The chain recombines TRBV4-3 with TRBJ2-6; the match to TRBD1 covers 9 bases. Trimming took 3 bases from V and 4 from J; bases not matched to a gene: 4. This CDR3 has 16 residues. Looked up from germline, CDR1 is LGHNA and CDR2 is YSLEER. The CDR3 DNA is TGCGCCAGCAGCCAGGGGACAGGGACCGGGGCCAACGTCCTGACTTTC. Amino acid sequence: CASSQGTGTGANVLTF.

This clonotype has just a few counts. The genes are TRBV5-8 and TRBJ2-1; D is unclear. The CDR3 has 15 residues. V lost 0 bases to trimming and J lost 0 bases, with 7 bases between them. Germline CDR1 SGHTS, CDR2 YDEGEE. The CDR3 DNA follows: TGTGCCAGCAGCTTGGCTTTGAGCTCCTACAATGAGCAGTTCTTC. Its protein product is CASSLALSSYNEQFF.

This chain uses TRBV3-1 with TRBJ1-2; no clear D. Germline loops: CDR1 LGHDT, CDR2 YNNKEL (reference sequence). This CDR3 comprises 14 residues. V was pared by 4 bases and J by 5 bases, with 14 bases between. CDR3 sequence reads: CASSPMTGVYGYTF. CDR3 DNA sequence: TGTGCCAGCAGCCCCATGACGGGCGTTTATGGCTACACCTTC.

At least ten counts were recorded for this clonotype. The chain recombines TRBV15 with TRBJ1-6; D gene unclear. The V end lost 5 bases, the J end lost 5 bases, and 13 bases lay between the germline ends. CDR1 is LNHNV, CDR2 YYDKDF, per germline (reference sequence). This CDR3 spans 15 amino acids. The CDR3 protein is CATSSGQSHNSPLHF. The CDR3 nucleotides read TGTGCCACCAGCTCTGGGCAGTCTCATAATTCACCCCTCCACTTT.

This clonotype was detected only a few times. This chain links TRBV7-8 with TRBJ2-1; no firm D call. The germline CDR1 and CDR2 sequences are SGHVS and FQNEAQ. This CDR3 has 12 residues. V gave up 5 bases and J gave up 8 bases, with 10 bases separating them. This CDR3 reads CASSPVRDEQFF. The DNA for the CDR3 is TGTGCCAGCAGCCCAGTGCGTGATGAGCAGTTCTTC. The full variable domain, completed using reference TRBV7-8 and TRBJ2-1, is GAGVSQSPRYKVAKRGQDVALRCDPISGHVSLFWYQQALGQGPEFLTYFQNEAQLDKSGLPSDRFFAERPEGSVSTLKIQRTQQEDSAVYLCASSPVRDEQFFGPGTRLTVL.

The chain joins TRBV5-4 to TRBJ2-5; 10 positions match TRBD1. Trimming at V came to 4 bases and at J to 4 bases, leaving 7 bases not matched to a gene. In germline, CDR1 is SGHNT, CDR2 YYREEE (reference sequence). The CDR3 is made up of 15 amino acids. CDR3 amino acids: CASSIPGQGLETQYF. For the CDR3, the DNA is TGTGCCAGCAGCATTCCGGGACAGGGGCTAGAGACCCAGTACTTC.

The chain recombines TRBV29-1 with TRBJ1-1; D remains unclear. Germline V lookup: CDR1 SQVTM, CDR2 ANQGSEA. V lost 5 bases to trimming and J lost 7 bases, with 8 bases between them. The CDR3 consists of 10 residues. The CDR3 nucleotides are TGCAGCGTTCAGACTATTGAAGCTTTCTTT. It encodes CSVQTIEAFF.

The rearrangement links TRBV29-1 to TRBJ2-7; 8 nucleotides match TRBD1. Germline V gene sequence: CDR1 SQVTM, CDR2 ANQGSEA. The CDR3 spans 13 residues. V trimming: 3 bases; J trimming: 4 bases; junction bases outside the gene matches: 5. The CDR3 here is CSVEPQGAYEQYF. CDR3 in DNA: TGCAGCGTTGAGCCCCAGGGGGCTTACGAGCAGTACTTC.

This clonotype was seen only a few times. The J gene is TRBJ1-5, the V gene TRBV4-3; the D is unclear. The V gene lost 0 bases and the J gene lost 7 bases, with 10 bases spanning the gap. The V gene's germline CDR1 is LGHNA and CDR2 YSLEER. The CDR3 contains 14 residues. The CDR3 DNA reads as TGCGCCAGCAGCCAAGACCCCGTCAAACAGCCCCAGCATTTT. This gives the protein CASSQDPVKQPQHF.

This chain links TRBV28 with TRBJ2-5; no firm D call. Trimming removed 7 bases from V and 0 bases from J, with 12 bases in between. The CDR3 is made up of 14 amino acids. From germline, CDR1 is MDHEN and CDR2 SYDVKM. The CDR3 DNA reads as TGTGCCAGCATGGGCGACCCGTACCAAGAGACCCAGTACTTC. Its protein is CASMGDPYQETQYF.

This clonotype was seen a handful of times. The chain joins TRBV28 to TRBJ1-5; 8 bases align to TRBD1. CDR3 length: 16 amino acids. With V trimmed by 5 bases and J by 5 bases, 11 bases remained unmatched. Germline V gives CDR1 MDHEN, CDR2 SYDVKM. CDR3 coding DNA: TGTGCCAGCAGTCCAGGGGGCAGGGGGCCGGATCAGCCCCAGCATTTT. This gives the protein CASSPGGRGPDQPQHF.

There are a few counts of this clonotype. CDR3 nucleotide sequence: TGTGCCAGCAGCCACAGGGTTAATGAAAAACTGTTTTTT. It translates to CASSHRVNEKLFF. The chain carries TRBV7-9 and TRBJ1-4, with D possibly TRBD1 on 6 matching bases. V lost 5 bases to trimming and J lost 4 bases, with 8 bases between them. Germline V gives CDR1 SEHNR, CDR2 FQNEAQ (reference sequence). This CDR3 contains 13 residues.

The rearrangement uses TRBV2 and TRBJ2-5; TRBD2 matches at 7 bases. Germline V gives CDR1 SNHLY, CDR2 FYNNEI. The CDR3 spans 13 residues. V dropped 9 bases and J dropped 4; count of bases not matched to a gene: 8. The CDR3: CASNREVRETQYF. The CDR3 DNA reads as TGTGCCAGTAACCGGGAGGTTAGAGAGACCCAGTACTTC. The full variable domain, its missing parts supplied by reference TRBV2 and TRBJ2-5, is EPEVTQTPSHQVTQMGQEVILRCVPISNHLYFYWYRQILGQKVEFLVSFYNNEISEKSEIFDDQFSVERPDGSNFTLKIRSTKLEDSAMYFCASNREVRETQYFGPGTRLLVL.

Only a few counts were recorded for this clonotype. The chain carries TRBV29-1 and TRBJ2-3, with a possible D match to TRBD2 (5 bases). The V end lost 8 bases, the J end lost 0 bases, and 15 bases lay between the germline ends. Germline V gene lookup returns CDR1 SQVTM and CDR2 ANQGSEA. CDR3 size: 14 residues. As DNA, the CDR3 is TGCAGCACGAAGGAGGAGGCAAGCACAGATACGCAGTATTTT. Translated, it gives CSTKEEASTDTQYF.

This chain connects TRBV20-1 to TRBJ2-1, with 12 bases aligning to TRBD2. Germline V gives CDR1 DFQATT, CDR2 SNEGSKA (reference sequence). J lost 6 bases, V lost 4 bases, and 7 bases had no gene match. CDR3 size: 15 residues. The CDR3 is CSANTKGLAGNEQFF. The DNA for the CDR3 is TGCAGTGCTAACACAAAGGGACTAGCGGGCAATGAGCAGTTCTTC.

The chain carries TRBV10-1 and TRBJ2-2; TRBD2 might be the D (6 bases). CDR1 is WNHNN, CDR2 SYGVQD, per germline (reference sequence). This CDR3 contains 13 residues. Trimming left V 5 bases short and J 7 bases short, with 11 bases between. This chain's CDR3 is CASSPTAGGELFF. CDR3 DNA sequence: TGCGCCAGCAGTCCTACAGCGGGCGGGGAGCTGTTTTTT.

J is TRBJ2-7 and V is TRBV6-5; D remains unclear. Trimming took off 5 bases at V and 2 bases at J, with 7 bases between the two ends. This CDR3 is 12 amino acids long. Per germline, CDR1 MNHEY and CDR2 SVGAGI. For the CDR3, the DNA is TGTGCCAGCAGTCAACCACCCTACGAGCAGTACTTC. It is translated as CASSQPPYEQYF.

The chain links TRBV4-3 to TRBJ2-1; 8 positions agree with TRBD2. This CDR3 region has 15 residues. Germline CDR1 reads LGHNA; CDR2 reads YSLEER. Trimming cost V 1 base and J 4 bases; bases outside gene matches: 3. This chain's CDR3 is CASSQGTSGYNEQFF. CDR3 bases: TGCGCCAGCAGCCAAGGTACTAGCGGTTACAATGAGCAGTTCTTC.

The chain uses TRBV3-2 and TRBJ2-1; the table names TRBD2, a call not compared with the DNA. TRBV3-2 counts as a pseudogene. There are 15 residues in the CDR3. This CDR3 is CATSLLVRPDNEQFF. The CDR3 bases are TGTGCCACCAGCCTGCTAGTACGCCCCGACAATGAGCAGTTCTTC.

This clonotype showed up just a few times. The chain joins TRBV28 to TRBJ2-7, with D hard to call. Germline assignment: CDR1 MDHEN and CDR2 SYDVKM. Trimming removed 3 bases from V and 3 bases from J, with 6 bases in between. This CDR3 comprises 12 residues. The CDR3 DNA follows: TGTGCCAGCAGTTTTTCGAACTACGAGCAGTACTTC. Translation gives CASSFSNYEQYF.

This clonotype was seen just once. V gene TRBV20-1 combines with J gene TRBJ2-3; D not certain. The CDR3 length is 13 residues. The germline gives CDR1 DFQATT, CDR2 SNEGSKA (reference sequence). Between the trimmed V and J ends, which lost 7 bases and 0 bases, there was a span of 11 bases. CDR3 sequence (DNA): TGCAGTGAAGGGCGAACTAGCACAGATACGCAGTATTTT. Translating gives CSEGRTSTDTQYF.

The chain couples TRBV20-1 to TRBJ1-6; 9 positions match TRBD1. J gave up 10 bases and V 6 bases, and 10 bases lay outside the gene matches. Germline-derived CDR1 and CDR2 are DFQATT and SNEGSKA (reference sequence). The CDR3 consists of 14 residues. The CDR3 DNA is TGCAGTGCCGCAGGGACAGGGCTGTTGTCACCCCTCCACTTT. Amino acid sequence: CSAAGTGLLSPLHF.

This clonotype was counted only a few times. The rearrangement links TRBV20-1 to TRBJ2-5; TRBD1 aligns across 9 bases. CDR3 length equals 16 residues. V dropped 3 bases and J dropped 5; count of bases not matched to a gene: 13. Looked up from germline, CDR1 is DFQATT and CDR2 is SNEGSKA (reference sequence). CDR3 nucleotide sequence: TGCAGTGCTAGCATAGGGGACAGGGCGAGGTGGGAGACCCAGTACTTC. Amino acid sequence: CSASIGDRARWETQYF.

About this clonotype: The junction departs from germline at one end; a sequencing error may be responsible. The gene calls are TRBV6-2 or TRBV6-3 and TRBJ1-5; 8 positions match TRBD1. CDR1 is MNHEY, CDR2 SVGEGT, per germline. The CDR3 consists of 16 residues. CDR3 in amino acids: CASSYLGQASDQPQHF. The CDR3, as DNA: TGTGCCAGCAGTTACCTGGGACAGGCTAGCGATCAGCCCCAGCATTTT.